The TCR beta chain described here comes from a study of technical replicates of blood from several donors. CDR1 is SGHAT and CDR2 is FQDESV in the germline V gene (reference sequence). The CDR3 loop spans 15 amino acids. V lost 5 bases to trimming and J lost 4 bases; unmatched junction nucleotides: 6. The data were produced by immunoSEQ multiplex PCR, yet TCRdb's version contains in-frame clones alone and is incomplete. The top ten clones hold 0.25% of a sample with about 74,000 clones, more than 85% of them seen once. This clonotype was obtained from a human donor in good health. The chain carries TRBV11-1 and TRBJ2-1, with 9 nucleotides matching TRBD1. What was sequenced was T cells isolated from PBMCs. The CDR3 reads CASSQTGQGYNEQFF. CDR3 nucleotides: TGTGCCAGCAGCCAAACGGGACAGGGATACAATGAGCAGTTCTTC.